The subject of this entry is one T cell receptor beta chain. Graves' hyperthyroidism was deemed stable absent ophthalmopathy progression within 18 months. This sample was taken from a study of T cells in Graves' hyperthyroidism and ophthalmopathy. The CDR3 regions of TCR beta were amplified from RNA transcripts. The TCR CDR3 first-round RT-PCR relied on the HTBI primer set. TCRdb redid the calling of the multiplex PCR reads with MiXCR, one entry per CDR3 protein. The data hold hundreds of thousands of distinct CDR3 sequences, with 12% to 15% observed a single time. Sequencing input: blood. The clonotype comes from a woman aged 18-29 years with Graves' hyperthyroidism.

The CDR3 DNA reads TGTGCCAGCTCACCGGGACTCTTACCCAATTCACCCCTCCACTTT. This gives the protein CASSPGLLPNSPLHF. The V and J genes are TRBV18 and TRBJ1-6, with D maybe TRBD1 (5 bases). The CDR3 extends over 15 amino acids. V was cut by 3 bases and J by 7 bases, with 13 bases left in between. Germline V gives CDR1 KGHSH, CDR2 LQKENI.